This T cell receptor beta chain was sequenced during a study of T-cell reconstitution after alpha-beta-depleted transplantation in children. The germline CDR1 and CDR2 sequences are SGHRS and YFSETQ. Trimming shortened V by 0 bases and J by 0 bases, and 14 bases separated the two germline ends. The CDR3 consists of 17 residues. This clonotype came up a few times. The TCRbeta library was prepared with unique molecular identifiers. TCRdb processed the PCR reads anew with MiXCR; each CDR3 protein has one entry. The sample has some 390,000 distinct CDR3 sequences; about a fifth are singletons. Source: PBMCs from the stem cell graft donor, taken from the stem cell graft. This receptor was taken from a human donor who donated a stem cell graft to a child with acute myeloid leukemia. The chain recombines TRBV5-1 with TRBJ2-3; D gene uncertain. CDR3 protein: CASSLASGFTSTDTQYF. The CDR3 region has the DNA TGCGCCAGCAGCTTGGCGTCTGGCTTTACCAGCACAGATACGCAGTATTTT.